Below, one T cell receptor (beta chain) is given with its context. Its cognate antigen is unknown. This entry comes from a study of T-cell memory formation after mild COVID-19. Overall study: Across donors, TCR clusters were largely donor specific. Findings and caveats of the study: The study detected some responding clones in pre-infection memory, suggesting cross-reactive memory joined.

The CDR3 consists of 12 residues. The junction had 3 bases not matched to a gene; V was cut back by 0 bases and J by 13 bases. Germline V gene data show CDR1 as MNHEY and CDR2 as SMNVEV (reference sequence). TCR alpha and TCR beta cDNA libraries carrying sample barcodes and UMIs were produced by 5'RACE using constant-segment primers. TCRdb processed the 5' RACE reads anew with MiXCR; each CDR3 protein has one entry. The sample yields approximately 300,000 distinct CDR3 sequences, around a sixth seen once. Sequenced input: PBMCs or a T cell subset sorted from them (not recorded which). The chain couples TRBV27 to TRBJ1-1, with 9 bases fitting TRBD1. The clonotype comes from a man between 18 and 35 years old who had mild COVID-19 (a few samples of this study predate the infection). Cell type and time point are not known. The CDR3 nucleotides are TGTGCCAGCAGTTTATCCCGGGACAGGGTTTTCTTT. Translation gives CASSLSRDRVFF.